This T cell receptor (beta chain) was identified in a study of CD8 T cells in Susac syndrome. RNA was extracted with the RNeasy kit, and a quantity of 0.5 to 1 ug was reverse transcribed using random hexamers. TCRdb re-analysed the immunoSEQ multiplex PCR reads in MiXCR, keeping a single row per CDR3 protein. The repertoire includes about 210,000 distinct CDR3 sequences, nearly 97% of them detected once, and 0.095% sits in the top ten. V lost 5 bases and J lost 4, with 12 bases in between. Germline V CDR1 and CDR2: SEHNR, FQNEAQ (reference sequence). The CDR3 is made up of 14 amino acids. This receptor was taken from a human donor with multiple sclerosis. The sequencing input was CD4+ T cells from PBMCs. The chain joins TRBV7-9 to TRBJ2-1; D uncertain. The CDR3 is CASSRSHGYNEQFF. The DNA of the CDR3 is TGTGCCAGCAGCAGGAGCCACGGTTACAATGAGCAGTTCTTC.